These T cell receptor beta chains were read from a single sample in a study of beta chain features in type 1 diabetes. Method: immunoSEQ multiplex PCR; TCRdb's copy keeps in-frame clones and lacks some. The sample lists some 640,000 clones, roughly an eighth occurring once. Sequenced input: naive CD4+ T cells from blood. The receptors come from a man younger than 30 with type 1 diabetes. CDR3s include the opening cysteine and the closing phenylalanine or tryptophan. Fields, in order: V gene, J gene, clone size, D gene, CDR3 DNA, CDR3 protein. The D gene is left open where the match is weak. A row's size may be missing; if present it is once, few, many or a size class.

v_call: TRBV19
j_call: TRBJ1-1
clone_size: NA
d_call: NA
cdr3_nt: TGTGCCAGTAGTTCCCAGGGTCTAAGGACTGAAGCTTTCTTT
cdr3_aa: CASSSQGLRTEAFF

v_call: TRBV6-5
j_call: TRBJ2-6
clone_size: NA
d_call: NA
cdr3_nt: TGTGCCAGCAGTTACGGGCACTCTGGGGCCAACGTCCTGACTTTC
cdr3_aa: CASSYGHSGANVLTF

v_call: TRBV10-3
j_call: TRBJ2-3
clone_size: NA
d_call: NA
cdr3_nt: TGTGCCATAGGGGGGCAGACAGGCACAGATACGCAGTATTTT
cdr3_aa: CAIGGQTGTDTQYF

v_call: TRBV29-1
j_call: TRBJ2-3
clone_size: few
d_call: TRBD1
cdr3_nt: TGCAGCGTCGGCCGGGACAGGGACGGCACAGATACGCAGTATTTT
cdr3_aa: CSVGRDRDGTDTQYF

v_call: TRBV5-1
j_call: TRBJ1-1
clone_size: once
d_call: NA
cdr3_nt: TGCGCCAGCAGCTTGACAGGGCCCACTGAAGCTTTCTTT
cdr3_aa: CASSLTGPTEAFF

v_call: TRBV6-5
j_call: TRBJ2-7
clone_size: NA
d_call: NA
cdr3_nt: TGTGCCAGCAGTTACTCGATGCTGGAGCGGAGCTTGCGGTACTTC
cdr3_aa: CASSYSMLERSLRYF

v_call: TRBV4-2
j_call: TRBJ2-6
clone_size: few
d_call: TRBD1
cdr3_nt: TGTGCCACAACACAGGGGGCGACGTCAGGGGCCAACGTCCTGACTTTC
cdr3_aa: CATTQGATSGANVLTF

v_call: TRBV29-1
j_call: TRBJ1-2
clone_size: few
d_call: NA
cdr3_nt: TGCAGCGTTGAACGAAGGGTTCGTTTAGACTATGGATATGGCTACACCTTC
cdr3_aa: CSVERRVRLDYGYGYTF

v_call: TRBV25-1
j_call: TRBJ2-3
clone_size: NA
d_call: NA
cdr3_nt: TGTGCCAGCAGGGACAGACTCCTTACAGATACGCAGTATTTT
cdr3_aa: CASRDRLLTDTQYF

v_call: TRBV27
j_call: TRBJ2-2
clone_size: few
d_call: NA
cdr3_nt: TGTGCCAGCAGTTTATCCAGGGGATCGAACACCGGGGAGCTGTTTTTT
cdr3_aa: CASSLSRGSNTGELFF

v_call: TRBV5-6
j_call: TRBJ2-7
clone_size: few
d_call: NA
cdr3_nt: TGTGCCAGCAGCCAGGGGGAGGGGTTCTACGAGCAGTACTTC
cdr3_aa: CASSQGEGFYEQYF

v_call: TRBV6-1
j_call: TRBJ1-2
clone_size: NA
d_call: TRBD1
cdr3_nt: TGTGCCAGCAGTGAAGGGGGACAGACCTTCGGCTACACCTTC
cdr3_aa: CASSEGGQTFGYTF

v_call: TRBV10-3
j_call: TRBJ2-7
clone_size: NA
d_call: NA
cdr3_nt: TGTGCCATCAGTGAGATCCGGGACTCGCTCTACGAGCAGTACTTC
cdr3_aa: CAISEIRDSLYEQYF